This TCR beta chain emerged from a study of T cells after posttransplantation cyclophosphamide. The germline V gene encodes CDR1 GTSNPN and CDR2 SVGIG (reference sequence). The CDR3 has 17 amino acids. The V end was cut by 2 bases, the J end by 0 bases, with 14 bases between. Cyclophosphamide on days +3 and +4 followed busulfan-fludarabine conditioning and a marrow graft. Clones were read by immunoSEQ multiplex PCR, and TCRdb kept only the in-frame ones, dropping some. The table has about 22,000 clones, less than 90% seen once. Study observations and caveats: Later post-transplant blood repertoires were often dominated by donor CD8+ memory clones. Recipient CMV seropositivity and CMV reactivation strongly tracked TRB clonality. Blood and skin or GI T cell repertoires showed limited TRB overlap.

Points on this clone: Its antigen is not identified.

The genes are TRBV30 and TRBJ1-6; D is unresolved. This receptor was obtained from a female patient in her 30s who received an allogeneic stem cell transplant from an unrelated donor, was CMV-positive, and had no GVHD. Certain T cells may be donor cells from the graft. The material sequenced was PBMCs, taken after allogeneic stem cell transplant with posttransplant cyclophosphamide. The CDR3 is CAWSNPRSSSYNSPLHF. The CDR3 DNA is TGTGCCTGGAGTAATCCCAGGTCGAGCTCCTATAATTCACCCCTCCACTTT. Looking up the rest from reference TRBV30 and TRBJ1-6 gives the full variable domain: SQTIHQWPATLVQPVGSPLSLECTVEGTSNPNLYWYRQAAGRGLQLLFYSVGIGQISSEVPQNLSASRPQDRQFILSSKKLLLSDSGFYLCAWSNPRSSSYNSPLHFGNGTRLTVT.